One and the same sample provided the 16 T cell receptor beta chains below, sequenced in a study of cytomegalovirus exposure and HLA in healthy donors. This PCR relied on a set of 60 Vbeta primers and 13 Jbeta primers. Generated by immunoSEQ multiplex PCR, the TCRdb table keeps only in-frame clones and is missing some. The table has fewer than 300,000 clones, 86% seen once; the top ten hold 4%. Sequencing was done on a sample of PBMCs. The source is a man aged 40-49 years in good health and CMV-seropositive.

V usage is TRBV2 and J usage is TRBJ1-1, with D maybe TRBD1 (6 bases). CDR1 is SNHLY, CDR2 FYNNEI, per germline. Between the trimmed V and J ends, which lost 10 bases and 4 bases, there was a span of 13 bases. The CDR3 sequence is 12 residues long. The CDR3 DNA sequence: TGTGCCAACCAACAGGGCGGCACTGAAGCTTTCTTT. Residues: CANQQGGTEAFF.

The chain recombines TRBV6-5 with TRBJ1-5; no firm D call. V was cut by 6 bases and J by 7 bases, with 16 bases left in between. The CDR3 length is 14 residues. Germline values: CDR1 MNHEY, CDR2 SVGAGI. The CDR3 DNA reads TGTGCCAGCAGACTATCCGCCGGGAGCCAGCCCCAGCATTTT. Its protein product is CASRLSAGSQPQHF.

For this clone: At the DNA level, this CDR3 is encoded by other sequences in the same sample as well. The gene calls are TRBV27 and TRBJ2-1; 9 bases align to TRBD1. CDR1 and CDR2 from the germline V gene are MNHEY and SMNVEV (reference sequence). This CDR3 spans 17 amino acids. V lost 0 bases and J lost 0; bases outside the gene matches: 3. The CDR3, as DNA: TGTGCCAGCAGTTTATCAGGGACAGGGTACTCCTACAATGAGCAGTTCTTC. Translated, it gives CASSLSGTGYSYNEQFF.

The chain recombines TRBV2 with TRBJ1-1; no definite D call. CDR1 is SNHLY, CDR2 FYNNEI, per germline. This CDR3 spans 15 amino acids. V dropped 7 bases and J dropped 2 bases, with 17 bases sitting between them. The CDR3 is CASNPQRGPNTEAFF. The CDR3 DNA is TGTGCCAGCAACCCCCAGCGAGGGCCTAACACTGAAGCTTTCTTT.

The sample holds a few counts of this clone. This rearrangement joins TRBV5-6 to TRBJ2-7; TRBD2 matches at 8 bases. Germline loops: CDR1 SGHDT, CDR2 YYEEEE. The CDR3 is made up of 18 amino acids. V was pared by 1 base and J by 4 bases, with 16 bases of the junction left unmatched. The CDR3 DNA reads TGTGCCAGCAGCTTGTATGCTGGAAATAGCGGGAAGTTGTACGAGCAGTACTTC. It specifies CASSLYAGNSGKLYEQYF.

Written as DNA, the CDR3 is TGCGCCAGCAGCTTTCCGCGGGAGCGAGCTGATACGCAGTATTTT. Encoded protein: CASSFPRERADTQYF. The rearrangement joins TRBV5-1 to TRBJ2-3, with 7 bases matching TRBD2. In germline, CDR1 is SGHRS, CDR2 YFSETQ. The CDR3 runs 15 residues. V was clipped by 2 bases and J by 6 bases; unmatched bases: 9. Filled out from reference TRBV5-1 and TRBJ2-3, the complete variable domain reads KAGVTQTPRYLIKTRGQQVTLSCSPISGHRSVSWYQQTPGQGLQFLFEYFSETQRNKGNFPGRFSGRQFSNSRSEMNVSTLELGDSALYLCASSFPRERADTQYFGPGTRLTVL.

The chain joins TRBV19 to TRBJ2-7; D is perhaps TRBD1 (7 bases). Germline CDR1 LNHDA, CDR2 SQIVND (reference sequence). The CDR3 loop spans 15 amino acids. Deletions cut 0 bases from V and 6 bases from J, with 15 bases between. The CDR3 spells CASSIDQGGDVEQYF. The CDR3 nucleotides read TGTGCCAGTAGTATAGATCAGGGGGGAGATGTCGAGCAGTACTTC.

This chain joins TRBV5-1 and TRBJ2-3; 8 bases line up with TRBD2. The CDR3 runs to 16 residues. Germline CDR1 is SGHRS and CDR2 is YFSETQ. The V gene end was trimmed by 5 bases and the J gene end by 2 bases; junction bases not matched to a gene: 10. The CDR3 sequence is CASSTSPSGHTDTQYF. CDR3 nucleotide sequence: TGCGCCAGCAGTACCTCCCCTAGCGGGCACACAGATACGCAGTATTTT. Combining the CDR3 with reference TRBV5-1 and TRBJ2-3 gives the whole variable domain KAGVTQTPRYLIKTRGQQVTLSCSPISGHRSVSWYQQTPGQGLQFLFEYFSETQRNKGNFPGRFSGRQFSNSRSEMNVSTLELGDSALYLCASSTSPSGHTDTQYFGPGTRLTVL.

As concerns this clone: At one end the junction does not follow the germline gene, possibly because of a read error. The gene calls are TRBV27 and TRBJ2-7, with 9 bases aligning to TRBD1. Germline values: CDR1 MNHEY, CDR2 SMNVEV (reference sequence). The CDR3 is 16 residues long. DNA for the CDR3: TGTGCCGGCAGTGGACTTGCCGGGACAGGGTTCTACGAGCAGTACTTC. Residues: CAGSGLAGTGFYEQYF.

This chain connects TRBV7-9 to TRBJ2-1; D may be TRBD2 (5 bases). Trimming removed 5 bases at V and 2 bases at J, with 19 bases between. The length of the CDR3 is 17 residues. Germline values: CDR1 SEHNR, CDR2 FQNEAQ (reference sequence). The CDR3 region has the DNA TGTGCCAGCAGCCCTCCTTCTGTGGTGGGAGCCTACAATGAGCAGTTCTTC. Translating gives CASSPPSVVGAYNEQFF. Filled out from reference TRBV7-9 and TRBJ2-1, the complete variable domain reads DTGVSQNPRHKITKRGQNVTFRCDPISEHNRLYWYRQTLGQGPEFLTYFQNEAQLEKSRLLSDRFSAERPKGSFSTLEIQRTEQGDSAMYLCASSPPSVVGAYNEQFFGPGTRLTVL.

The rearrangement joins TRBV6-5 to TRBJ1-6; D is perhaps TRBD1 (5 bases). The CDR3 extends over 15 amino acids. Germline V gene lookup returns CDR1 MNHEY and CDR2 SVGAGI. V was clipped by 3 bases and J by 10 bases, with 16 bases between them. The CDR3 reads CASSYNRDLGSPLHF. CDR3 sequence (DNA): TGTGCCAGCAGTTATAACCGGGACTTAGGATCACCCCTCCACTTT.

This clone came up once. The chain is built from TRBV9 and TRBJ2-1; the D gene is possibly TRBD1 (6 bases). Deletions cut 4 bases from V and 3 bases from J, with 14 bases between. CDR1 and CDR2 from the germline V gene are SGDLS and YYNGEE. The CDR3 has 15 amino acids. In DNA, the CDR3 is TGTGCCAGCAGCCCCCAGGGGTGGGGCTACAATGAGCAGTTCTTC. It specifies CASSPQGWGYNEQFF.

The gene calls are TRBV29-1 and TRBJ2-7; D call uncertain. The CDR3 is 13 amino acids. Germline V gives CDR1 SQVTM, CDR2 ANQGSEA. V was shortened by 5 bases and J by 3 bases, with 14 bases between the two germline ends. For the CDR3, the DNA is TGCAGCGTTCTGGGCATGTTGAACTACGAGCAGTACTTC. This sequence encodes CSVLGMLNYEQYF.

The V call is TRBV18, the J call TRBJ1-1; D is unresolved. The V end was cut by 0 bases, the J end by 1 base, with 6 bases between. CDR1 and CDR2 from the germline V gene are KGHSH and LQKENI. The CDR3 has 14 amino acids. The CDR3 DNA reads TGTGCCAGCTCACCACCTCGGGAGAACACTGAAGCTTTCTTT. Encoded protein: CASSPPRENTEAFF.

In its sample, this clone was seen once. CDR3 nucleotide sequence: TGTGCCAGCAGCTTAGCGTGGGGACAGGGGGCCGCCGGGGAGCTGTTTTTT. Translation gives CASSLAWGQGAAGELFF. The chain carries TRBV7-2 and TRBJ2-2, with 12 bases matching TRBD1. The germline V gene encodes CDR1 SGHTA and CDR2 FQGNSA. V was clipped by 0 bases and J by 6 bases; unmatched bases: 5. CDR3 size: 17 residues.

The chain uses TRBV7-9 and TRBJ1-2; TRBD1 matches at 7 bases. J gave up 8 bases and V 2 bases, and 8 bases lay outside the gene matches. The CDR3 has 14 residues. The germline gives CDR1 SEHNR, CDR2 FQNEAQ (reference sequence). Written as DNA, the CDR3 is TGTGCCAGCAGCTTACGAACAGGGGAAGAAGGCTACACCTTC. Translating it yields CASSLRTGEEGYTF.